Shown below are 10 T cell receptor beta chains from a single sample sequenced in a study of radiotherapy plus CTLA-4 blockade in lung cancer. Method: immunoSEQ multiplex PCR; TCRdb's copy keeps in-frame clones and lacks some. The sample has about 84,000 clones, 72% seen once. The specimen was peripheral blood, collected from a patient treated with radiotherapy plus ipilimumab. The receptors were sampled from a human donor with non-small cell lung cancer that progressed on radiotherapy plus ipilimumab.

This sequence joins TRBV5-6 and TRBJ2-1, with no clear D. V shed 4 bases and J shed 6 bases, with 11 bases lying between them. This CDR3 has 13 residues. The germline CDR1 and CDR2 sequences are SGHDT and YYEEEE. The CDR3 nucleotides are TGTGCCAGCAGCCCCCCGGGTCGCAATGAGCAGTTCTTC. Translating it yields CASSPPGRNEQFF.

The chain recombines TRBV4-1 with TRBJ2-7, with a weak D call TRBD2 (5 bases). CDR1 MGHRA and CDR2 YSYEKL come from the germline V gene. Deletions cut 0 bases from V and 1 base from J, with 7 bases between. The CDR3 spans 14 residues. CDR3 bases: TGCGCCAGCAGCCAAGAGCGGGCGTCCTACGAGCAGTACTTC. Translating gives CASSQERASYEQYF.

The V gene is TRBV5-1, the J gene TRBJ1-1, with D hard to call. The CDR3 runs to 14 residues. V lost 4 bases and J 0 bases, leaving 10 bases between the germline ends. Germline-derived CDR1 and CDR2 are SGHRS and YFSETQ. The CDR3 region is CASSLSGMNTEAFF. CDR3 nucleotide sequence: TGCGCCAGCAGCCTCTCCGGGATGAACACTGAAGCTTTCTTT.

The chain recombines TRBV28 with TRBJ1-4; 7 bases are shared with TRBD1. CDR1 is MDHEN and CDR2 is SYDVKM in the germline V gene. The J segment lost 6 bases and the V segment lost 5 bases, leaving 9 bases of the junction unmatched. CDR3 size: 15 residues. CDR3 sequence: CASSPGGRGDEKLFF. The CDR3 bases are TGTGCCAGCAGTCCCGGAGGCAGGGGGGATGAAAAACTGTTTTTT.

DNA for the CDR3: TGTGCCTGGAGTGTCAAGGGAGGACATGGCTACACCTTC. Translating gives CAWSVKGGHGYTF. The V and J genes are TRBV30 and TRBJ1-2, with D hard to call. Per the germline V gene, CDR1 is GTSNPN and CDR2 is SVGIG (reference sequence). Trimming pared 0 bases from V and 6 bases from J, leaving 11 bases between. The length of the CDR3 is 13 residues. The variable domain in full, completed from reference TRBV30 and TRBJ1-2, reads SQTIHQWPATLVQPVGSPLSLECTVEGTSNPNLYWYRQAAGRGLQLLFYSVGIGQISSEVPQNLSASRPQDRQFILSSKKLLLSDSGFYLCAWSVKGGHGYTFGSGTRLTVV.

This chain uses TRBV19 with TRBJ2-7; 8 bases line up with TRBD2. The germline V gene encodes CDR1 LNHDA and CDR2 SQIVND (reference sequence). Trimming cost V 4 bases and J 10 bases; bases outside gene matches: 9. The CDR3 length is 13 residues. In DNA, the CDR3 is TGTGCCAGTAGTACAGGGACTAGAGGCAAACAGTACTTC. Its translation is CASSTGTRGKQYF.

This rearrangement joins TRBV5-4 to TRBJ2-3, with D uncertain. V was trimmed by 3 bases and J by 4 bases, leaving 9 bases between them. Per the germline V gene, CDR1 is SGHNT and CDR2 is YYREEE (reference sequence). This CDR3 contains 13 residues. DNA of the CDR3: TGTGCCAGCAGCTCCCCCGTTTCAGATACGCAGTATTTT. Translated, it gives CASSSPVSDTQYF.

This chain uses TRBV25-1 with TRBJ1-3; unclear D gene. This CDR3 region has 15 residues. The V and J ends lost 3 bases and 0 bases respectively, with 9 bases between them. Germline CDR1 MGHDK, CDR2 SYGVNS. The CDR3 DNA sequence: TGTGCCAGCAGTGATGGCTGGGGCTCTGGAAACACCATATATTTT. This codes for CASSDGWGSGNTIYF.

V gene TRBV6-1 combines with J gene TRBJ2-7, with D maybe TRBD1 (6 bases). Trimming shortened V by 3 bases and J by 4 bases, and 13 bases separated the two germline ends. Per the germline V gene, CDR1 is MNHNS and CDR2 is SASEGT. CDR3 size: 14 residues. In DNA form, the CDR3 reads TGTGCCAGCAGTGACAGGGGCGCAGGATACGAGCAGTACTTC. It specifies CASSDRGAGYEQYF.

This clone showed up just a few times. The chain combines TRBV7-9 with TRBJ1-5; D is ambiguous. The CDR3 contains 13 residues. Germline lookup yields CDR1 SEHNR and CDR2 FQNEAQ (reference sequence). The V end was cut by 4 bases, the J end by 5 bases, with 9 bases between. CDR3 DNA sequence: TGTGCCAGCAGCTATGTGGCGGATCAGCCCCAGCATTTT. Amino acids: CASSYVADQPQHF.